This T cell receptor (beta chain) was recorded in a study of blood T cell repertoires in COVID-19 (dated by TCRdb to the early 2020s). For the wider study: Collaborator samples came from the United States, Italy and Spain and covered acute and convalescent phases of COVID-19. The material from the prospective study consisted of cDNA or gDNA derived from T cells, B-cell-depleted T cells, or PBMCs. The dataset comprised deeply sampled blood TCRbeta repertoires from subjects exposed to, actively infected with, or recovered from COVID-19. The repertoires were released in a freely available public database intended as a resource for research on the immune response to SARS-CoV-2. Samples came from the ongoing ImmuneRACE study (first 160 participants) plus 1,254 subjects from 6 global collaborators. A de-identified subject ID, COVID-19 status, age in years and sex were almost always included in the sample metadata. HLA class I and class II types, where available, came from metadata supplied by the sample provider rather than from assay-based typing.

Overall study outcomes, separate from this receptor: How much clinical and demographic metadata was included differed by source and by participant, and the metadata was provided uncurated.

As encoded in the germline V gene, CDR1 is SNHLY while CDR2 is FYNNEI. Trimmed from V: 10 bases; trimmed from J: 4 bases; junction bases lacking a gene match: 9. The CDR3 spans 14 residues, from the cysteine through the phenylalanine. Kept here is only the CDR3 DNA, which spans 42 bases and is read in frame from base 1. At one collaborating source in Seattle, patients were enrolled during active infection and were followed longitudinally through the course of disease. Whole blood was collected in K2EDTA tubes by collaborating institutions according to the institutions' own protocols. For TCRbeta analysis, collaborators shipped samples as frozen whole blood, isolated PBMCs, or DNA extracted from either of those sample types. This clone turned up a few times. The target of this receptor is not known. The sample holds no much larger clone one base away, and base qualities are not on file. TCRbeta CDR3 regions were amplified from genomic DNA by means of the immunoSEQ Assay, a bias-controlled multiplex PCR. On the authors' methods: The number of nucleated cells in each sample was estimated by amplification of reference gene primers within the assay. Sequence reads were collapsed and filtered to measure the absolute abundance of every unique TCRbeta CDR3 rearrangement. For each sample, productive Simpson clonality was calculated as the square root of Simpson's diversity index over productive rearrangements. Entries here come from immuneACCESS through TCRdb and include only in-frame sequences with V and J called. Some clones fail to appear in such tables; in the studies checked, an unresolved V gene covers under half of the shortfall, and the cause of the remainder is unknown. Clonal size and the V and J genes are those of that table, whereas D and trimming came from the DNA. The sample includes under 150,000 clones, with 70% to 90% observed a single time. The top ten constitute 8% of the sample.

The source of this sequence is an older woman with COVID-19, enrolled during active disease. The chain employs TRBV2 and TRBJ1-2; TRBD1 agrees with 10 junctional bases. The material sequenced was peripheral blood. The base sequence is TGTGCCACCCTCTCCGGGACAGGGGTCTATGGCTACACCTTC. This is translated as CATLSGTGVYGYTF. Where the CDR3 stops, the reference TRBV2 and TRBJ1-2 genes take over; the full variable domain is EPEVTQTPSHQVTQMGQEVILRCVPISNHLYFYWYRQILGQKVEFLVSFYNNEISEKSEIFDDQFSVERPDGSNFTLKIRSTKLEDSAMYFCATLSGTGVYGYTFGSGTRLTVV.